The present entry profiles one T cell receptor (beta chain) with its context. TCR beta CDR3 regions were amplified from RNA transcripts. An initial round of RT-PCR targeting the TCR CDR3 relied on the HTBI primer set. Each CDR3 protein is one row after TCRdb ran MiXCR on the multiplex PCR reads. The table has some 370,000 distinct CDR3 sequences, over 12% seen once. Germline V gene lookup returns CDR1 SGHRS and CDR2 YFSETQ. V was clipped by 4 bases and J by 1 base, with 15 bases between them. This CDR3 comprises 16 residues. The data were taken from a study of T cells in Graves' hyperthyroidism and ophthalmopathy. About 10 ml of fresh peripheral blood supplied the PBMCs.

The sample was blood. The chain links TRBV5-1 to TRBJ2-4; tentative D call: TRBD2 (7 bases). The sequence derives from a man over 45 with Graves' ophthalmopathy. The CDR3 DNA follows: TGCGCCAGCAGCGAGGGGGGGGCCGGGGCCAAAAACATTCAGTACTTC. Its protein is CASSEGGAGAKNIQYF.